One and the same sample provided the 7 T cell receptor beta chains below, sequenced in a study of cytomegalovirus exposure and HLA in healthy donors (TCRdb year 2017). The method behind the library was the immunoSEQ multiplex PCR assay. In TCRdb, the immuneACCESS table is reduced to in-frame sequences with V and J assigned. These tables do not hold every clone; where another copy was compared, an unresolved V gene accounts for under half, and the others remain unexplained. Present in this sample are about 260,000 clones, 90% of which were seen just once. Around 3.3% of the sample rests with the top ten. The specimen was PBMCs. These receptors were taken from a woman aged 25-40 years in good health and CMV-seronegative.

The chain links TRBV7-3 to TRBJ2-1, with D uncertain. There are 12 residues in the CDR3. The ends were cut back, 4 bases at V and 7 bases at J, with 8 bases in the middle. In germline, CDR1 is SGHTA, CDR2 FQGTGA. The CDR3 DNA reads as TGTGCCAGCAGCTCCCTTCGGAATGAGCAGTTCTTC. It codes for CASSSLRNEQFF. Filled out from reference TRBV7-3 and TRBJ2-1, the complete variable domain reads GAGVSQTPSNKVTEKGKYVELRCDPISGHTALYWYRQSLGQGPEFLIYFQGTGAADDSGLPNDRFFAVRPEGSVSTLKIQRTERGDSAVYLCASSSLRNEQFFGPGTRLTVL.

CDR3: CASSRRTGPEETQYF. For the CDR3, the DNA is TGTGCCAGCAGTCGACGGACAGGGCCAGAGGAGACCCAGTACTTC. V and J are TRBV27 and TRBJ2-5; 8 nucleotides align to TRBD1. The length of the CDR3 is 15 residues. CDR1 MNHEY and CDR2 SMNVEV come from the germline V gene (reference sequence). The V and J ends lost 5 bases and 5 bases, in that order; junction bases with no gene match: 10.

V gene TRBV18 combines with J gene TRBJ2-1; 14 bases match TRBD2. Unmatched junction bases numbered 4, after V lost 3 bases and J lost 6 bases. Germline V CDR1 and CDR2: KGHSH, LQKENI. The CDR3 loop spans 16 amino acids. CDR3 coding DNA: TGTGCCAGCTCACCCTCCGGGACTAGCGGGAGCAATGAGCAGTTCTTC. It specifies CASSPSGTSGSNEQFF.

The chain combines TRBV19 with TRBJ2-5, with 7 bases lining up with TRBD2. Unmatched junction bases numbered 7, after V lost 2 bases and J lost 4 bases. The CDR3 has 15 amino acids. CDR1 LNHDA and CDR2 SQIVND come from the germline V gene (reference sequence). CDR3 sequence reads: CASSIQGTGGETQYF. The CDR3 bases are TGTGCCAGTAGTATACAGGGTACGGGAGGAGAGACCCAGTACTTC.

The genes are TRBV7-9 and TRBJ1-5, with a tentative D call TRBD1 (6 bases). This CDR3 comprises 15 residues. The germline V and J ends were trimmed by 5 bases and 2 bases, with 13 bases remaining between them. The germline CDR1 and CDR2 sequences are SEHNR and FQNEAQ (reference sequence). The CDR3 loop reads CASSRTGSGNQPQHF. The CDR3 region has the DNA TGTGCCAGCAGCAGAACAGGGAGTGGCAATCAGCCCCAGCATTTT. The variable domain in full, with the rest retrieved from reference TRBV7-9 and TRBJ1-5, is DTGVSQNPRHKITKRGQNVTFRCDPISEHNRLYWYRQTLGQGPEFLTYFQNEAQLEKSRLLSDRFSAERPKGSFSTLEIQRTEQGDSAMYLCASSRTGSGNQPQHFGDGTRLSIL.

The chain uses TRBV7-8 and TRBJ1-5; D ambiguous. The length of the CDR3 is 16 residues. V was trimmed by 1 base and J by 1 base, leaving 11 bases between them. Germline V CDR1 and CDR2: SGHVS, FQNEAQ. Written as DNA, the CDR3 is TGTGCCAGCAGCTTAGTAGGATTCGAAAGCAATCAGCCCCAGCATTTT. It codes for CASSLVGFESNQPQHF.

The CDR3 region has the DNA TGCAGCGCTACCTGGGCGGGAGTGGGCGAGCAGTACTTC. Protein product: CSATWAGVGEQYF. The V call is TRBV29-1, the J call TRBJ2-7; 7 bases agree with TRBD2. Germline lookup yields CDR1 SQVTM and CDR2 ANQGSEA. There are 13 residues in the CDR3. V shed 7 bases, J shed 6 bases, and the junction held 12 bases outside the gene matches.